Listed here are 7 T cell receptor beta chains from one sample, sequenced in a study of blood T cell repertoires in COVID-19. Profiling relied on immunoSEQ multiplex PCR, and the TCRdb table lists in-frame clones only, not all of them. The profile shows under 150,000 clones, 90% of them singletons. Sequencing was performed on peripheral blood. These receptors originate from a man between 50 and 59 years old with active COVID-19.

The chain has TRBV28 and TRBJ1-3, with a possible D match to TRBD1 (6 bases). Looked up from germline, CDR1 is MDHEN and CDR2 is SYDVKM. CDR3 length equals 16 residues. The V end lost 6 bases, the J end lost 0 bases, and 15 bases lay between the germline ends. CDR3 sequence reads: CASRLGQGSSGNTIYF. The DNA for the CDR3 is TGTGCCAGCAGGCTAGGCCAGGGGAGCTCTGGAAACACCATATATTTT. Full variable domain (remainder filled in from reference TRBV28 and TRBJ1-3): DVKVTQSSRYLVKRTGEKVFLECVQDMDHENMFWYRQDPGLGLRLIYFSYDVKMKEKGDIPEGYSVSREKKERFSLILESASTNQTSMYLCASRLGQGSSGNTIYFGEGSWLTVV.

The V call is TRBV24-1, the J call TRBJ2-2; 8 nucleotides match TRBD1. Germline trimming cut 6 bases from V and 2 bases from J; bases unmatched to any gene: 4. Germline CDR1 and CDR2: KGHDR and SFDVKD. CDR3 size: 15 residues. CDR3 DNA sequence: TGTGCCACCAGTCGGACAGGGTACAACACCGGGGAGCTGTTTTTT. This gives the protein CATSRTGYNTGELFF.

V is TRBV5-1 and J is TRBJ1-6, with 7 positions matching TRBD1. The CDR3 is made up of 15 amino acids. With 0 bases clipped from V and 7 bases from J, the junction kept 4 bases outside the gene matches. The germline V gene encodes CDR1 SGHRS and CDR2 YFSETQ. The CDR3 loop is CASSLDAGGNSPLHF. The CDR3 bases are TGCGCCAGCAGCTTGGATGCAGGGGGAAATTCACCCCTCCACTTT.

V and J are TRBV7-8 and TRBJ1-2; 7 nucleotides match TRBD1. The V gene's germline CDR1 is SGHVS and CDR2 FQNEAQ. V lost 0 bases, J lost 8 bases, and 9 bases stayed unmatched. CDR3 length: 15 amino acids. The CDR3 nucleotides read TGTGCCAGCAGCTTAGCAGGCCAGGGGGTCTTGGGCTACACCTTC. Protein product: CASSLAGQGVLGYTF.

This chain uses TRBV5-6 with TRBJ2-1, with D possibly being TRBD2 (6 bases). The CDR3 is made up of 15 amino acids. Germline V gene sequence: CDR1 SGHDT, CDR2 YYEEEE. V dropped 1 base and J dropped 1 base, with 9 bases sitting between them. The CDR3 coding sequence is TGTGCCAGCAGCTTGAAAGGGAGGTCCTACAATGAGCAGTTCTTC. Amino acid sequence: CASSLKGRSYNEQFF.

Turning to this clone: The sample holds other DNA sequences that translate to the same CDR3. The gene calls are TRBV6-1 and TRBJ2-1, with D hard to call. In germline, CDR1 is MNHNS, CDR2 SASEGT. The length of the CDR3 is 15 residues. The V and J ends lost 2 bases and 4 bases respectively, with 12 bases between them. CDR3 nucleotide sequence: TGTGCCAGCAGTGAACGGAGCGCCGGATACAATGAGCAGTTCTTC. This sequence encodes CASSERSAGYNEQFF.

The V call is TRBV9, the J call TRBJ2-5; D call uncertain. CDR1 and CDR2 (germline): SGDLS, YYNGEE. The CDR3 is 15 residues long. Trimming pared 0 bases from V and 4 bases from J, leaving 13 bases between. The CDR3 sequence: CASSVGVGRGETQYF. The DNA of the CDR3 is TGTGCCAGCAGCGTAGGAGTAGGTCGAGGAGAGACCCAGTACTTC.